This TCR beta chain was captured in a study of shared clonotypes between healthy human individuals. The data were produced by immunoSEQ multiplex PCR, yet TCRdb's version contains in-frame clones alone and is incomplete. The sample includes a few million clones, approximately 93% of them seen just once. This CDR3 comprises 15 residues. Germline V gene lookup returns CDR1 SGHTA and CDR2 FQGNSA. The trim removed 4 bases at V and 5 bases at J, leaving 8 bases unmatched. This TCR was sampled from a man aged 18-30 years in good health. Some clones in this sample may be carry-over from other donors' samples. This chain links TRBV7-2 with TRBJ1-2; 9 nucleotides match TRBD1. The sample comprised naive CD4+ T cells from PBMCs. As for subset: CD45RA+ positively selected. CDR3 amino acids: CASSSDRGSFYGYTF. The CDR3 nucleotides are TGTGCCAGCAGCTCCGACAGGGGGAGTTTTTATGGCTACACCTTC.